This TCR beta chain comes out of a study of cytomegalovirus exposure and HLA in healthy donors. General observations from the study: What TCR beta sequences reportedly achieved was accurate prediction of HLA-A and HLA-B alleles in most subjects.

PCR employed 60 Vbeta and 13 Jbeta primers. This table comes from immunoSEQ multiplex PCR, and its TCRdb copy is limited to in-frame clones, with some not included. The sample yields 130,000 or so clones, roughly 80% seen once. V gave up 4 bases and J gave up 7 bases, with 16 bases separating them. CDR3 length equals 14 residues. Per the germline V gene, CDR1 is LNHDA and CDR2 is SQIVND (reference sequence). As concerns this clone: What it binds is unknown.

V gene TRBV19 combines with J gene TRBJ1-2; maybe TRBD1 (6 bases). This sequence originates from a man aged 18 to 29 in good health and CMV-seronegative. Sequencing was performed on PBMCs. The CDR3: CASSTLKQGAGYTF. The DNA of the CDR3 is TGTGCCAGTAGTACCCTCAAACAGGGAGCTGGCTACACCTTC.